The 10 T cell receptor beta chains given below trace back to one sample, sequenced in a study of T-cell memory formation after mild COVID-19. TCRdb reanalysed the 5' RACE reads using MiXCR and keeps one entry per CDR3 protein. This sample yields 400,000 to 500,000 distinct CDR3 sequences, of which 20% are seen a single time; approximately 8.4% belongs to the top ten. The specimen was PBMCs or a T cell subset sorted from them (not recorded which). These receptors were collected from an adult woman who had mild COVID-19 (a few samples of this study predate the infection). Cell type and time point are not known.

This clonotype has only a few counts. The rearrangement links TRBV10-3 to TRBJ1-2; D perhaps matches TRBD1 (5 bases). Germline CDR1 ENHRY, CDR2 SYGVKD. This CDR3 has 14 residues. V gave up 4 bases and J gave up 0 bases, with 9 bases separating them. CDR3 amino acids: CAISGDRPNYGYTF. CDR3 DNA sequence: TGTGCCATCAGTGGGGACCGACCTAACTATGGCTACACCTTC.

This clonotype was counted only a few times. This chain joins TRBV29-1 and TRBJ2-5; 7 nucleotides align to TRBD1. Germline V CDR1 and CDR2: SQVTM, ANQGSEA. The CDR3 consists of 13 residues. Trimming removed 1 base from V and 9 bases from J; junction bases left unmatched: 8. This CDR3 reads CSVEVDRASPQYF. The CDR3 DNA follows: TGCAGCGTTGAAGTTGACAGGGCCTCTCCCCAGTACTTC.

The chain uses TRBV2 and TRBJ2-1; D may be TRBD2 (5 bases). Germline lookup yields CDR1 SNHLY and CDR2 FYNNEI. The CDR3 has 13 residues. V was pared by 8 bases and J by 5 bases, with 13 bases between. The CDR3 DNA reads TGTGCCAGCGAGCCGGGGTTTGACAATGAGCAGTTCTTC. This encodes CASEPGFDNEQFF.

This clonotype was counted a few times. The genes are TRBV12-3 or TRBV12-4 and TRBJ2-6; possible D gene TRBD1, 6 bases. V dropped 6 bases and J dropped 0 bases, with 12 bases sitting between them. CDR3 length: 16 residues. CDR3 protein: CASSEGHSSGANVLTF. The CDR3, as DNA: TGTGCCAGCAGCGAGGGACACTCCTCTGGGGCCAACGTCCTGACTTTC.

V is TRBV7-3 and J is TRBJ2-1; D not resolved. This CDR3 has 15 residues. Germline V lookup: CDR1 SGHTA, CDR2 FQGTGA. Trimming stripped 0 bases from V and 1 base from J, with 7 bases between. The CDR3 region is CASSLTPGSYNEQFF. The CDR3 nucleotides are TGTGCCAGCAGCTTAACTCCTGGATCCTACAATGAGCAGTTCTTC.

This chain links TRBV2 with TRBJ2-7, with 12 positions matching TRBD2. The CDR3 has 15 amino acids. V shed 2 bases, J shed 10 bases, and the junction held 9 bases outside the gene matches. In germline, CDR1 is SNHLY, CDR2 FYNNEI. The CDR3 coding sequence is TGTGCCAGCAGTGAACGGACTAGCGGGGCGCTCGACCAGTACTTC. It codes for CASSERTSGALDQYF.

V and J are TRBV7-2 and TRBJ2-3; 14 bases are shared with TRBD2. V shed 5 bases, J shed 5 bases, and the junction held 9 bases outside the gene matches. CDR1 SGHTA and CDR2 FQGNSA come from the germline V gene. This CDR3 is 17 amino acids long. For the CDR3, the DNA is TGTGCCAGCAGCCCCGGGACTAGCGGGAGTTTCAGAGATACGCAGTATTTT. It encodes CASSPGTSGSFRDTQYF.

The chain carries TRBV9 and TRBJ2-3; the D call may be TRBD1 or TRBD2 (5 bases each). V shed 1 base and J shed 3 bases, with 21 bases lying between them. There are 18 residues in the CDR3. Germline V CDR1 and CDR2: SGDLS, YYNGEE. CDR3 in amino acids: CASSVKGLSGSVTDTQYF. The DNA of the CDR3 is TGTGCCAGCAGCGTAAAGGGGTTGTCGGGATCGGTGACAGATACGCAGTATTTT.

The chain employs TRBV5-5 and TRBJ2-3; D gene ambiguous. CDR3 length equals 14 residues. V was clipped by 0 bases and J by 2 bases, with 7 bases between them. Germline CDR1 SGHKS, CDR2 YYEKEE (reference sequence). CDR3 bases: TGTGCCAGCAGCTTGGATGGGGACACAGATACGCAGTATTTT. It yields the protein CASSLDGDTDTQYF.

This chain joins TRBV15 and TRBJ2-1; TRBD1 might be the D (5 bases). This CDR3 is built from 15 residues. The ends were cut back, 0 bases at V and 5 bases at J, with 11 bases in the middle. Germline lookup yields CDR1 LNHNV and CDR2 YYDKDF (reference sequence). This CDR3 reads CATSRDWGVDNEQFF. DNA of the CDR3: TGTGCCACCAGCAGAGATTGGGGCGTCGACAATGAGCAGTTCTTC.